Shown below are 30 T cell receptor beta chains from a single sample sequenced in a study of CD8 T cells in ankylosing spondylitis. TCRdb recomputed calls from the 5' RACE reads with MiXCR, one row per CDR3 protein. The profile covers about 250,000 distinct CDR3 sequences, with roughly a third appearing a single time and about 4.2% taken by the ten largest. What was sequenced was blood, either unsorted or a sorted T cell fraction (not recorded which). All receptors derive from a male donor with ankylosing spondylitis or in good health (not recorded which).

In this sample, this clonotype turned up many times. The CDR3 loop reads CASSQRDVPGEYNEQFF. The DNA for the CDR3 is TGCGCCAGCAGCCAGAGGGATGTCCCGGGGGAGTACAATGAGCAGTTCTTC. This chain links TRBV4-1 with TRBJ2-1; D may be TRBD2 (6 bases). The germline V gene encodes CDR1 MGHRA and CDR2 YSYEKL. There are 17 residues in the CDR3. V was trimmed by 3 bases and J by 4 bases, leaving 19 bases between them.

CDR3 in DNA: TGTGCCATCAGTGAGTCCGGGGGAGGCACCGGGGAGCTGTTTTTT. Encoded protein: CAISESGGGTGELFF. The chain links TRBV10-3 to TRBJ2-2; D possibly corresponds to TRBD2 (6 bases). With 0 bases removed from V and 4 bases from J, the gap between germline ends came to 9 bases. Per the germline V gene, CDR1 is ENHRY and CDR2 is SYGVKD. The length of the CDR3 is 15 residues.

The chain uses TRBV12-3 or TRBV12-4 and TRBJ2-7, with 7 bases identical to TRBD1. V lost 1 base to trimming and J lost 3 bases; unmatched junction nucleotides: 3. CDR3 size: 14 residues. CDR3 coding DNA: TGTGCCAGCAGTTTAGGAGGGGGCGGCTACGAGCAGTACTTC. Protein sequence: CASSLGGGGYEQYF.

The V and J genes are TRBV6-1 and TRBJ1-4; 9 bases agree with TRBD1. The length of the CDR3 is 14 residues. V dropped 6 bases and J dropped 7; count of bases not matched to a gene: 6. Germline lookup yields CDR1 MNHNS and CDR2 SASEGT. CDR3 residues: CASREQGASEKLFF. CDR3 DNA sequence: TGTGCCAGCAGGGAACAGGGGGCTAGTGAAAAACTGTTTTTT.

This clonotype was observed a handful of times. The chain employs TRBV6-1 and TRBJ2-6; 9 positions agree with TRBD1. The CDR3 runs to 17 residues. Germline CDR1 is MNHNS and CDR2 is SASEGT. V shed 6 bases and J 4 bases; nucleotides not matched to a gene: 10. As DNA, the CDR3 is TGTGCCAGCAGGCCCGCACGACAGGGGGACGGGGCCAACGTCCTGACTTTC. Translation: CASRPARQGDGANVLTF.

The chain couples TRBV11-2 to TRBJ1-3; D ambiguous. This CDR3 is 14 amino acids long. Germline lookup yields CDR1 SGHAT and CDR2 FQNNGV. Trimming shortened V by 5 bases and J by 0 bases, and 8 bases separated the two germline ends. CDR3 region: CASSPRFSGNTIYF. In DNA, the CDR3 is TGTGCCAGCAGCCCTCGTTTCTCTGGAAACACCATATATTTT.

Many counts were recorded for this clonotype. This chain links TRBV7-2 with TRBJ2-1; 7 bases match TRBD2. The CDR3 is made up of 15 amino acids. Germline loops: CDR1 SGHTA, CDR2 FQGNSA. Unmatched junction bases numbered 2, after V lost 2 bases and J lost 1 base. The CDR3 here is CASSLRGGSYNEQFF. DNA of the CDR3: TGTGCCAGCAGCTTACGCGGGGGATCCTACAATGAGCAGTTCTTC.

This clonotype was recorded a few times. The V call is TRBV20-1, the J call TRBJ2-3; no clear D gene. There are 15 residues in the CDR3. Germline lookup yields CDR1 DFQATT and CDR2 SNEGSKA (reference sequence). Trimming left V 0 bases short and J 0 bases short, with 10 bases between. This chain's CDR3 is CSAREVLQSTDTQYF. Here the CDR3 DNA reads TGCAGTGCTAGAGAAGTCCTGCAAAGCACAGATACGCAGTATTTT.

On this clonotype itself: The junction differs from germline at one of its ends, possibly a read error. This chain links TRBV20-1 with TRBJ2-5; 10 nucleotides match TRBD2. CDR1 and CDR2 (germline): DFQATT, SNEGSKA (reference sequence). The CDR3 totals 14 residues. The CDR3, as DNA: TGCAGTGCTAGGGAAGCGGGGGGGCGGCAGACCCAGAACTTC. As protein: CSAREAGGRQTQNF.

V usage is TRBV10-3 and J usage is TRBJ2-2, with D unclear. The CDR3 runs 16 residues. V was trimmed by 3 bases and J by 2 bases, leaving 13 bases between them. Germline CDR1 and CDR2: ENHRY and SYGVKD. The CDR3 reads CAISETSHTNTGELFF. The CDR3 DNA reads TGTGCCATCAGTGAAACCTCTCATACCAACACCGGGGAGCTGTTTTTT.

This clonotype was found a few times. The chain links TRBV6-5 to TRBJ1-3; D gene unclear. Trimming stripped 1 base from V and 9 bases from J, with 16 bases between. Germline values: CDR1 MNHEY, CDR2 SVGAGI. This CDR3 is built from 15 residues. The CDR3 reads CASSYFRDGTSTIYF. CDR3 bases: TGTGCCAGCAGTTACTTTCGAGATGGTACAAGCACCATATATTTT.

The chain couples TRBV12-3 or TRBV12-4 to TRBJ1-1; no clear D. Deletions cut 3 bases from V and 10 bases from J, with 9 bases between. The CDR3 totals 11 residues. CDR3 in amino acids: CASSFGGVAFF. The CDR3, as DNA: TGTGCCAGCAGTTTCGGTGGCGTAGCTTTCTTT.

In its sample, this clonotype was seen a few times. V and J are TRBV3-1 and TRBJ1-4; 8 nucleotides match TRBD1. The germline CDR1 and CDR2 sequences are LGHDT and YNNKEL (reference sequence). V trimming: 6 bases; J trimming: 8 bases; junction bases outside the gene matches: 8. The CDR3 extends over 14 amino acids. The CDR3 is CASRPTGEVEKLFF. DNA for the CDR3: TGTGCCAGCAGGCCGACAGGGGAGGTGGAAAAACTGTTTTTT. Supplemented by reference TRBV3-1 and TRBJ1-4, the full variable domain reads DTAVSQTPKYLVTQMGNDKSIKCEQNLGHDTMYWYKQDSKKFLKIMFSYNNKELIINETVPNRFSPKSPDKAHLNLHINSLELGDSAVYFCASRPTGEVEKLFFGSGTQLSVL.

This clonotype was recorded a few times. V is TRBV20-1 and J is TRBJ1-4; D not certain. CDR3 length: 13 amino acids. Trimming pared 5 bases from V and 4 bases from J, leaving 11 bases between. Germline V gives CDR1 DFQATT, CDR2 SNEGSKA (reference sequence). For the CDR3, the DNA is TGCAGTGCTGGAAGGACCAATAATGAAAAACTGTTTTTT. As protein: CSAGRTNNEKLFF.

V and J are TRBV12-3 or TRBV12-4 and TRBJ2-7; 7 bases map to TRBD2. The CDR3 spans 13 residues. J was trimmed by 6 bases and V by 7 bases; bases with no gene match: 9. The CDR3 bases are TGTGCCAGCACCCAACAAGGGAGGGGCGAGCAGTACTTC. It translates to CASTQQGRGEQYF.

This clonotype appeared a single time. The chain couples TRBV7-9 to TRBJ2-7; TRBD1 is a possible D gene (5 bases). V lost 6 bases and J 7 bases, leaving 10 bases between the germline ends. The CDR3 is made up of 11 amino acids. From germline, CDR1 is SEHNR and CDR2 FQNEAQ (reference sequence). The CDR3 DNA sequence: TGTGCCAGCAGTTCCAACAGGGAGCAGTACTTC. Protein: CASSSNREQYF.

The V and J genes are TRBV5-1 and TRBJ2-1, with TRBD2 matching over 9 bases. J gave up 10 bases and V 4 bases, and 6 bases lay outside the gene matches. Germline CDR1 reads SGHRS; CDR2 reads YFSETQ. The length of the CDR3 is 13 residues. The CDR3 bases are TGCGCCAGCAGCACCGGACTAGCGAACGAGCAGTTCTTC. It specifies CASSTGLANEQFF.

The chain has TRBV12-3 or TRBV12-4 and TRBJ2-6; D might be TRBD1 (5 bases). CDR3 length: 18 amino acids. V gave up 1 base and J gave up 1 base, with 14 bases separating them. The CDR3 nucleotides read TGTGCCAGCAGTTTAGAGACAGACGTTTCATCTGGGGCCAACGTCCTGACTTTC. This translates into CASSLETDVSSGANVLTF.

This clonotype was counted a few times. The chain couples TRBV20-1 to TRBJ2-7; 7 nucleotides align to TRBD1. V lost 6 bases to trimming and J lost 0 bases; unmatched junction nucleotides: 5. Germline CDR1 is DFQATT and CDR2 is SNEGSKA (reference sequence). The CDR3 loop spans 13 amino acids. CDR3 sequence: CSARQGGSYEQYF. DNA for the CDR3: TGCAGTGCGCGACAGGGCGGCTCCTACGAGCAGTACTTC.

The chain links TRBV27 to TRBJ2-7; 7 nucleotides match TRBD1. CDR1 and CDR2 (germline): MNHEY, SMNVEV (reference sequence). This CDR3 contains 14 residues. Losses at the gene ends were 3 bases for V and 7 bases for J; bases not matched to a gene: 9. The chain's CDR3 is CASSFVSRGSEQYF. The CDR3 DNA reads as TGTGCCAGCAGTTTTGTGAGCAGGGGGTCGGAGCAGTACTTC.

The chain carries TRBV3-1 and TRBJ2-7; 12 bases are shared with TRBD2. The CDR3 covers 17 residues. After removal of 10 bases from V and 0 bases from J, the junction contained 13 bases not matched to a gene. CDR1 is LGHDT and CDR2 is YNNKEL in the germline V gene (reference sequence). CDR3 nucleotide sequence: TGTGCCACCTCCCAAACTAGCGGGGGGCTGAGCTCCTACGAGCAGTACTTC. It encodes CATSQTSGGLSSYEQYF.

This chain links TRBV7-6 with TRBJ2-1, with 7 bases matching TRBD1. The CDR3 consists of 13 residues. Germline-derived CDR1 and CDR2 are SGHVS and FNYEAQ. Trimming took 6 bases from V and 10 from J; bases not matched to a gene: 9. CDR3 loop: CASRPTGSTEQFF. The CDR3 DNA reads as TGTGCCAGCAGGCCGACAGGGAGCACCGAGCAGTTCTTC.

V gene TRBV20-1 combines with J gene TRBJ1-3; D gene unclear. Deletions cut 3 bases from V and 0 bases from J, with 9 bases between. The CDR3 is 14 amino acids. From germline, CDR1 is DFQATT and CDR2 SNEGSKA (reference sequence). The CDR3 is CSARELHSGNTIYF. The DNA of the CDR3 is TGCAGTGCTAGGGAGCTACACTCTGGAAACACCATATATTTT.

The chain links TRBV28 to TRBJ2-5; no firm D call. Germline-derived CDR1 and CDR2 are MDHEN and SYDVKM. The CDR3 contains 13 residues. The V gene lost 6 bases and the J gene lost 1 base, with 9 bases spanning the gap. The CDR3, as DNA: TGTGCCAGCAGCCTACAAGTCCAAGAGACCCAGTACTTC. This sequence encodes CASSLQVQETQYF.

V is TRBV5-1 and J is TRBJ2-2, with 14 bases lining up with TRBD2. This CDR3 region has 17 residues. Germline CDR1 SGHRS, CDR2 YFSETQ. V shed 3 bases and J 4 bases; nucleotides not matched to a gene: 5. CDR3 in DNA: TGCGCCAGCAGCTCCGGACTAGCGGGGGGAAGCACCGGGGAGCTGTTTTTT. This sequence encodes CASSSGLAGGSTGELFF.

This clonotype was picked up one time. The chain carries TRBV7-9 and TRBJ2-5; the D is unclear. CDR3 size: 13 residues. Trimming took 6 bases from V and 9 from J, leaving 17 bases between them. Germline CDR1 and CDR2: SEHNR and FQNEAQ (reference sequence). Written as DNA, the CDR3 is TGTGCCAGCAGGGTAGGAGCAGCCTTCCCCCAGTACTTC. This encodes CASRVGAAFPQYF.

This chain connects TRBV12-3 or TRBV12-4 to TRBJ2-5, with 8 nucleotides matching TRBD2. CDR3 size: 15 residues. The ends lost 1 base at V and 3 bases at J; junction bases unmatched: 4. Written as DNA, the CDR3 is TGTGCCAGCAGTTTAGTACAAGCGGGGGAAGAGACCCAGTACTTC. Amino acids: CASSLVQAGEETQYF.

V and J are TRBV15 and TRBJ2-1, with D uncertain. This CDR3 has 14 amino acids. Germline-derived CDR1 and CDR2 are LNHNV and YYDKDF (reference sequence). Trimming cost V 1 base and J 12 bases, with 16 bases left between them. CDR3 residues: CATSRGGENGRQFF. Written as DNA, the CDR3 is TGTGCCACCAGCAGAGGTGGCGAGAATGGCCGGCAGTTCTTC.

In nucleotides, the CDR3 is TGCGCCAGCAGCCTTATTCTTGGAGGTTCGGGATACGAGCAGTACTTC. This encodes CASSLILGGSGYEQYF. The rearrangement joins TRBV5-1 to TRBJ2-7, with TRBD2 as a possible D gene (5 bases). The germline CDR1 and CDR2 sequences are SGHRS and YFSETQ. Between the trimmed V and J ends, which lost 4 bases and 4 bases, there was a span of 21 bases. CDR3 length equals 16 residues.

As DNA, the CDR3 is TGTGCCAGCATGGGAGGGACTAGCCAATCCAATGAGCAGTTCTTC. This codes for CASMGGTSQSNEQFF. The genes are TRBV9 and TRBJ2-1; TRBD2 matches 9 bases. This CDR3 region has 15 residues. The trim removed 6 bases at V and 6 bases at J, leaving 10 bases unmatched. Germline V gives CDR1 SGDLS, CDR2 YYNGEE.